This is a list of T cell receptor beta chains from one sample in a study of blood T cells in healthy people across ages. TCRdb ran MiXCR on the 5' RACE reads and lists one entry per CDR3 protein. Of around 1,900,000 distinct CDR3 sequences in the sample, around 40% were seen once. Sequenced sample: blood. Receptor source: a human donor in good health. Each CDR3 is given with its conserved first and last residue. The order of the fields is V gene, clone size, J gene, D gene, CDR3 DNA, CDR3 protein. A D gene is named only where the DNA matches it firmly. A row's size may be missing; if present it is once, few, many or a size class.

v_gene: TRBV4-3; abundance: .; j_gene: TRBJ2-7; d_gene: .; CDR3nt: TGCGCCAGCAGCCAAGTAGGGGGGCTTCGGGAGCAGTACTTC; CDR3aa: CASSQVGGLREQYF
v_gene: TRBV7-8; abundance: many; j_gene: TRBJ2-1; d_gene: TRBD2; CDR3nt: TGTGCCAGCAGCCCCGGCGGCGGGGGGGTCTACAATGAGCAGTTCTTC; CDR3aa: CASSPGGGGVYNEQFF
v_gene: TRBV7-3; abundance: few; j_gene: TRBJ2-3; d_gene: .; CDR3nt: TGTGCCAGCAGCTTAGGCCCGACCGCCTGGCAGTATTTT; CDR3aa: CASSLGPTAWQYF
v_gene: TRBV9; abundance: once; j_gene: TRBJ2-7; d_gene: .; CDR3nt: TGTGCCAGCAGCGCCCCACGGGGAGGGGGCTCCTACGAGCAGTACTTC; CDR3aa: CASSAPRGGGSYEQYF
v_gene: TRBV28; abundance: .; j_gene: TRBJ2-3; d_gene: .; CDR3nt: TGTGCCAGCGGACAGACAGGGAGGGGGGATACGCAGTATTTT; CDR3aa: CASGQTGRGDTQYF
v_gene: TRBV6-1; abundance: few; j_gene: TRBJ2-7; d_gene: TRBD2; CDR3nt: TGTGCCAGCTTGGAGCGGGGGGCCTACGAGCAGTACTTC; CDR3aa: CASLERGAYEQYF
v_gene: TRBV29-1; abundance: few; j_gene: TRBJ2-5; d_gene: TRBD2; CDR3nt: TGCAGCGTTGAAAAAGGGACTAGCCAAGAGACCCAGTACTTC; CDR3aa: CSVEKGTSQETQYF
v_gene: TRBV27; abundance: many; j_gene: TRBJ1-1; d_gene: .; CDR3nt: TGTGCCAGCAGTCCCGTAGGGAACACTGAAGCTTTCTTT; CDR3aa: CASSPVGNTEAFF
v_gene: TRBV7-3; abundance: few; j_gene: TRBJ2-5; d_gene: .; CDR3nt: TGTGCCAGCAGCAGACCGGGGGATGAGCAGTACTTC; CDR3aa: CASSRPGDEQYF
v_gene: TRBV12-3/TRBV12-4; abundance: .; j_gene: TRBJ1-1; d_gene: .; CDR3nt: TGTGCTAGCAGTCCGACGGGACTGTACACTGAAGCTTTCTTT; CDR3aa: CASSPTGLYTEAFF
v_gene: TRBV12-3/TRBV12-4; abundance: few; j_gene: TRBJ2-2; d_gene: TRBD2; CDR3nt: TGTGCCAGCAGTTTTCGGGGCGGGGGATACACCGGGGAGCTGTTTTTT; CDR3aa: CASSFRGGGYTGELFF
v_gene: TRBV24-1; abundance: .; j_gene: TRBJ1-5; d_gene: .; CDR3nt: TGTGCCACCAGTGGGACAGACAATCAGCCCCAGCATTTT; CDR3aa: CATSGTDNQPQHF
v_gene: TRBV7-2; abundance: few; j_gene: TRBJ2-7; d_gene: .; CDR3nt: TGTGCCAGCAGCCCTCAGGGGGGAAGCGAGCAGTACTTC; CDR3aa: CASSPQGGSEQYF